The T cell receptor beta chain under discussion was sequenced for a study of shared clonotypes between healthy human individuals. Regarding the study as a whole: When naive CD4 clonotypes were compared across a handful of donors, around 4.6% were shared. Exclusively blood specimens were collected; tissue repertoires likely differ. A reduction in generation probabilities was seen for non-shared clonotypes relative to those shared by all four donors.

Clones were sequenced by immunoSEQ multiplex PCR, and TCRdb holds only the in-frame ones, with some missing. The table lists about 1.9 million clones, just under 95% of them singletons. Terminally differentiated effector memory CD45RA+ cells were excluded from the naive CD8 cells, which were CD45RO-negative and positively selected for CCR7. The CDR3 loop spans 13 amino acids. Germline loops: CDR1 SGHDT, CDR2 YYEEEE. The junction had 8 bases not matched to a gene; V was cut back by 4 bases and J by 7 bases. About this clone: What it binds is unknown.

This receptor was identified in a man between 18 and 35 years old in good health. Some clones in this sample may be carry-over from other donors' samples. The material sequenced was naive CD8+ T cells from PBMCs. V usage is TRBV5-6 and J usage is TRBJ2-7, with TRBD2 matching over 7 bases. The CDR3 sequence: CASSLKPGLEQYF. The DNA of the CDR3 is TGTGCCAGCAGCCTAAAACCGGGACTAGAGCAGTACTTC.